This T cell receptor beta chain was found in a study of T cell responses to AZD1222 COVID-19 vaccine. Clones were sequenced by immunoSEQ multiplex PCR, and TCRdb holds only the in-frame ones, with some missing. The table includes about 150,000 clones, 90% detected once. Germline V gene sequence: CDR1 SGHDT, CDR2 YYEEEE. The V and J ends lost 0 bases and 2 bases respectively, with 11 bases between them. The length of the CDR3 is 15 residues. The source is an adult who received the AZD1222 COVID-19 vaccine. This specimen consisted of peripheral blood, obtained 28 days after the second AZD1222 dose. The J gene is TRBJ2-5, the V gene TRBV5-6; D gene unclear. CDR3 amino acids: CASSLGQVPQETQYF. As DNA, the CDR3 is TGTGCCAGCAGCTTGGGGCAGGTCCCTCAAGAGACCCAGTACTTC.